This entry describes one T cell receptor (beta chain). Antigen: not known. Adults of Caucasian background living in Nashville, Tennessee made up all donors. The data derive from a study of shared clonotypes between healthy human individuals. Running of the assay took place at deep level. Sequencing was performed on unsorted PBMC DNA using ten immunoSEQ deep assay plates. Sequencing was performed with immunoSEQ multiplex PCR; in TCRdb, only in-frame clones are kept and a portion is missing. The repertoire consists of about 470,000 clones, with around 79% occurring once and the leading ten covering 13%. Study observations and caveats: A limitation of the genetic and exposure-history diversity represented arose from few donors.

The receptor's source is a woman aged 40 to 49 in good health. Some clones in this sample may be carry-over from other donors' samples. Sequences were obtained from PBMCs.

CDR3 sequence (DNA): TGTGCCAGCAAAGGCAGGGCGAACACTGAAGCTTTCTTT. Translation: CASKGRANTEAFF. The chain uses TRBV28 and TRBJ1-1; weak D call: TRBD1 (5 bases). This CDR3 contains 13 residues. CDR1 and CDR2 (germline): MDHEN, SYDVKM. V was pared by 7 bases and J by 1 base, with 10 bases between. Filled out from reference TRBV28 and TRBJ1-1, the complete variable domain reads DVKVTQSSRYLVKRTGEKVFLECVQDMDHENMFWYRQDPGLGLRLIYFSYDVKMKEKGDIPEGYSVSREKKERFSLILESASTNQTSMYLCASKGRANTEAFFGQGTRLTVV.